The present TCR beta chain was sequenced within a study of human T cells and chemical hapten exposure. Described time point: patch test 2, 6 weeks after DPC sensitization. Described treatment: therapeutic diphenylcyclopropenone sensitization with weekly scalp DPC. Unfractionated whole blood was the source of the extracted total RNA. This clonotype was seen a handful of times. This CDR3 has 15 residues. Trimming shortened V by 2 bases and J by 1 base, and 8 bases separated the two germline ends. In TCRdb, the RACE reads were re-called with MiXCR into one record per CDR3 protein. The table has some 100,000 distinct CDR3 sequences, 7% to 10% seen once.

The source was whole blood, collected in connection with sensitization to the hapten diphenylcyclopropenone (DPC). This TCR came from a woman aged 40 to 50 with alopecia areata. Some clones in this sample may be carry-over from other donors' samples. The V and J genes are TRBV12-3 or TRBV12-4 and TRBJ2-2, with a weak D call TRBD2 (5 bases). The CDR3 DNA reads TGTGCCAGCAGTTTACGGGGTGGGAACACCGGGGAGCTGTTTTTT. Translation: CASSLRGGNTGELFF.